A single sample gave rise to the 28 T cell receptor beta chains below, sequenced in a study of metastatic and nonmetastatic thyroid tumors. Each patient went into thyroid surgery without having received any treatment. Through MiXCR, TCRdb re-clonotyped the PCR reads. Here the sample spans around 13,000 clones, 21% being singletons. Sequences were obtained from adjacent normal tissue. The receptors stem from a female donor with papillary thyroid cancer or a benign thyroid nodule (not recorded which). Some clones in this sample may be carry-over from other donors' samples.

This clone is medium-sized by share. The CDR3 DNA sequence: TGCAGTGCTCGACAGGGGGCGGGCTATGGCTACACCTTC. This gives the protein CSARQGAGYGYTF. The chain couples TRBV20-1 to TRBJ1-2; 10 bases match TRBD1. The CDR3 sequence is 13 residues long. V shed 5 bases and J 4 bases; nucleotides not matched to a gene: 4. Looked up from germline, CDR1 is DFQATT and CDR2 is SNEGSKA (reference sequence).

The CDR3 reads CASSQEGVGRTYNEQFF. CDR3 nucleotide sequence: TGCGCCAGCAGCCAAGAGGGAGTCGGTCGTACCTACAATGAGCAGTTCTTC. The chain recombines TRBV4-3 with TRBJ2-1; possible D gene TRBD2, 5 bases. The CDR3 has 17 amino acids. The germline V gene has CDR1 LGHNA and CDR2 YSLEER. V gave up 0 bases and J gave up 2 bases, with 14 bases separating them.

This clone has ten or more counts. A much bigger clone sits one base away, suggesting this may be a read error. V usage is TRBV7-3 and J usage is TRBJ2-1; D remains unclear. This CDR3 comprises 13 residues. The germline V gene encodes CDR1 SGHTA and CDR2 FQGTGA. The CDR3 region is CASGNDLAGEQSF. CDR3 sequence (DNA): TGTGCCAGCGGCAACGATTTAGCAGGCGAGCAGTCCTTC.

This clone was observed a handful of times. V is TRBV28 and J is TRBJ2-1; 8 bases map to TRBD2. The CDR3 is made up of 14 amino acids. Germline assignment: CDR1 MDHEN and CDR2 SYDVKM. V lost 4 bases, J lost 7 bases, and 6 bases stayed unmatched. The CDR3 spells CASSSGTSRNEQFF. The CDR3 bases are TGTGCCAGCAGTTCCGGGACTAGTAGGAATGAGCAGTTCTTC.

The chain employs TRBV7-8 and TRBJ2-3, with D unresolved. The V gene's germline CDR1 is SGHVS and CDR2 FQNEAQ. The CDR3 loop spans 12 amino acids. Trimming stripped 4 bases from V and 4 bases from J, with 6 bases between. The CDR3 reads CASSSPPDTQYF. CDR3 DNA: TGTGCCAGCAGCTCCCCACCAGATACGCAGTATTTT.

This clone was detected many times. V gene TRBV15 combines with J gene TRBJ2-3; no clear D. The CDR3 length is 14 residues. Germline lookup yields CDR1 LNHNV and CDR2 YYDKDF (reference sequence). V shed 1 base and J shed 1 base, with 6 bases lying between them. The CDR3 spells CATSRGLRTDTQYF. In nucleotides, the CDR3 is TGTGCCACCAGCAGAGGACTCCGCACAGATACGCAGTATTTT.

This clone has at least ten counts. The chain links TRBV7-9 to TRBJ1-1; D is unclear. Trimming removed 3 bases from V and 2 bases from J, with 7 bases in between. The CDR3 covers 13 residues. Germline lookup yields CDR1 SEHNR and CDR2 FQNEAQ (reference sequence). The CDR3 nucleotides are TGTGCCAGCAGCTTGAGTCTCAACACTGAAGCTTTCTTT. Translating it yields CASSLSLNTEAFF. The variable domain in full, with the rest retrieved from reference TRBV7-9 and TRBJ1-1, is DTGVSQNPRHKITKRGQNVTFRCDPISEHNRLYWYRQTLGQGPEFLTYFQNEAQLEKSRLLSDRFSAERPKGSFSTLEIQRTEQGDSAMYLCASSLSLNTEAFFGQGTRLTVV.

Concerning this clone itself: At one boundary the junction diverges from the germline segment, which might be a read error. The same CDR3 is also encoded by other DNA sequences in this sample. The chain has TRBV20-1 and TRBJ2-5; TRBD2 matches 7 bases. The CDR3 consists of 15 residues. CDR1 and CDR2 from the germline V gene are DFQATT and SNEGSKA (reference sequence). The CDR3: CSARDPSGFGETQYF. The CDR3 DNA reads TGCAGTGCTAGAGATCCTAGCGGTTTTGGGGAGACTCAGTACTTC.

The V call is TRBV27, the J call TRBJ2-5; possible D gene TRBD2, 6 bases. This CDR3 has 14 residues. V lost 5 bases and J 4 bases, leaving 14 bases between the germline ends. Germline V gene sequence: CDR1 MNHEY, CDR2 SMNVEV (reference sequence). In DNA, the CDR3 is TGTGCCAGCAGTCGTCGGAGGGCCCTAGAGACCCAGTACTTC. Protein sequence: CASSRRRALETQYF.

This clone was found a few times. The chain is built from TRBV12-3 or TRBV12-4 and TRBJ1-1, with 8 bases aligning to TRBD1. J was trimmed by 5 bases and V by 10 bases; bases with no gene match: 21. The CDR3 runs 17 residues. This CDR3 is CAISPPQGARGGTEAFF. The CDR3 region has the DNA TGTGCCATCAGCCCGCCCCAGGGGGCCCGGGGAGGGACTGAAGCTTTCTTT.

The chain carries TRBV27 and TRBJ1-2; 9 bases map to TRBD1. The CDR3 runs 17 residues. With 1 base clipped from V and 2 bases from J, the junction kept 8 bases outside the gene matches. The germline V gene has CDR1 MNHEY and CDR2 SMNVEV (reference sequence). The CDR3 DNA sequence: TGTGCCAGCAGTTTATACGCTCCGGGGACAGGGAACTATGGCTACACCTTC. It encodes CASSLYAPGTGNYGYTF.

The J gene is TRBJ1-2, the V gene TRBV2, with 8 bases identical to TRBD1. Germline V gives CDR1 SNHLY, CDR2 FYNNEI. After removal of 7 bases from V and 6 bases from J, the junction contained 10 bases not matched to a gene. This CDR3 comprises 14 residues. The CDR3, as DNA: TGTGCCAGCACCCGGACAGGGTGGATTAATGGCTACACCTTC. Protein: CASTRTGWINGYTF.

This clone was counted ten times or more. The chain has TRBV11-2 and TRBJ2-1; D ambiguous. The CDR3 runs 15 residues. Germline loops: CDR1 SGHAT, CDR2 FQNNGV. Trimming pared 0 bases from V and 2 bases from J, leaving 8 bases between. This CDR3 is CASSLDGRTYNEQFF. CDR3 nucleotides: TGTGCCAGCAGCTTAGATGGACGAACCTACAATGAGCAGTTCTTC.

The rearrangement joins TRBV19 to TRBJ1-5; D is uncertain. This CDR3 spans 16 amino acids. The V end was cut by 9 bases, the J end by 3 bases, with 21 bases between. Germline-derived CDR1 and CDR2 are LNHDA and SQIVND (reference sequence). The CDR3 region is CASQMGSLDHNQPQHF. The CDR3 DNA is TGTGCCAGCCAAATGGGCAGTCTTGATCACAATCAGCCCCAGCATTTT.

This clone ranks as medium-sized. CDR3 nucleotides: TGTGCCAGCAGTGACAAAGGTCAGGGAGGGAATGAGCAGTTCTTC. It codes for CASSDKGQGGNEQFF. The chain joins TRBV6-4 to TRBJ2-1, with 7 positions matching TRBD2. The CDR3 is 15 residues long. V was clipped by 2 bases and J by 7 bases; unmatched bases: 8. The germline V gene encodes CDR1 MRHNA and CDR2 SNTAGT.

This clone is judged medium-sized. The identical CDR3 is also encoded by other nucleotide sequences in the sample. The chain combines TRBV28 with TRBJ2-3; TRBD1 matches at 10 bases. The length of the CDR3 is 16 residues. V shed 5 bases and J 4 bases; nucleotides not matched to a gene: 9. Germline CDR1 reads MDHEN; CDR2 reads SYDVKM. CDR3 in amino acids: CASSARQGARPDTQYF. CDR3 DNA: TGTGCCAGCAGTGCCCGACAGGGGGCGAGGCCAGATACGCAGTATTTT.

The chain links TRBV6-1 to TRBJ1-1; no clear D. Trimming pared 0 bases from V and 4 bases from J, leaving 12 bases between. There are 15 residues in the CDR3. Germline CDR1 and CDR2: MNHNS and SASEGT. Written as DNA, the CDR3 is TGTGCCAGCAGTGAAGCTGGGCCCGGAATCACTGAAGCTTTCTTT. Protein product: CASSEAGPGITEAFF.

In its sample, this clone ranks as medium-sized. The chain recombines TRBV20-1 with TRBJ1-2, with a possible D match to TRBD1 (6 bases). The V gene lost 0 bases and the J gene lost 2 bases, with 13 bases spanning the gap. Germline assignment: CDR1 DFQATT and CDR2 SNEGSKA (reference sequence). This CDR3 has 15 residues. CDR3 sequence (DNA): TGCAGTGCTAGAGATGTGGCAGGGGCGAACTATGGCTACACCTTC. It translates to CSARDVAGANYGYTF.

Turning to this clone: One end of the junction fails to match germline, which may point to a read error. This chain joins TRBV18 and TRBJ1-3; maybe TRBD1 (5 bases). Germline V gene lookup returns CDR1 KGHSH and CDR2 LQKENI. The length of the CDR3 is 15 residues. In DNA, the CDR3 is TGTGCCAGCTACGCACCGGGGCTCTCTGGAAACACCATAGATTTT. This gives the protein CASYAPGLSGNTIDF.

This clone has a single count. The chain uses TRBV4-3 and TRBJ2-3; TRBD2 aligns across 7 bases. Germline CDR1 reads LGHNA; CDR2 reads YSLEER. The CDR3 is 15 amino acids. V lost 0 bases to trimming and J lost 3 bases; unmatched junction nucleotides: 3. CDR3 sequence (DNA): TGCGCCAGCAGCCAAGACGCGGGAGCAACAGATACGCAGTATTTT. Residues: CASSQDAGATDTQYF.

This clone was seen ten or more times. The J gene is TRBJ2-4, the V gene TRBV19; 9 positions match TRBD2. The CDR3 spans 14 residues. Germline CDR1 and CDR2: LNHDA and SQIVND (reference sequence). With V trimmed by 3 bases and J by 5 bases, 2 bases remained unmatched. DNA of the CDR3: TGTGCCAGTAGTATGGCTAGCGGGGAAAACATTCAGTACTTC. Its translation is CASSMASGENIQYF.

The J gene is TRBJ2-7, the V gene TRBV10-3; 8 nucleotides align to TRBD2. The J segment lost 4 bases and the V segment lost 4 bases, leaving 18 bases of the junction unmatched. Looked up from germline, CDR1 is ENHRY and CDR2 is SYGVKD. CDR3 size: 18 residues. CDR3 nucleotide sequence: TGTGCCATCAGTGGAAGGGAGATACTATCGGGGGGGAGGTACGAGCAGTACTTC. Translated: CAISGREILSGGRYEQYF.

This clone was recorded at least ten times. The chain has TRBV20-1 and TRBJ2-2; maybe TRBD1 (5 bases). Germline V gene sequence: CDR1 DFQATT, CDR2 SNEGSKA (reference sequence). The CDR3 has 14 residues. The germline V and J ends were trimmed by 0 bases and 4 bases, with 9 bases remaining between them. This chain's CDR3 is CSARDVGVTGELFF. The CDR3 DNA is TGCAGTGCTAGAGATGTAGGGGTCACCGGGGAGCTGTTTTTT.

This clone was picked up one time. A junction boundary mismatches the germline segment, possibly from a read error. V gene TRBV11-2 combines with J gene TRBJ2-7; the D is unclear. The length of the CDR3 is 13 residues. Per germline, CDR1 SGHAT and CDR2 FQNNGV. CDR3 nucleotide sequence: TGTGCCAGCAGCATAGACATTATCTACGAGCAGTACTTC. This encodes CASSIDIIYEQYF.

The table lists this clone with a few counts. The chain carries TRBV24-1 and TRBJ2-7; D is uncertain. The CDR3 extends over 15 amino acids. The germline V and J ends were trimmed by 2 bases and 3 bases, with 13 bases remaining between them. Germline V gives CDR1 KGHDR, CDR2 SFDVKD. The CDR3 DNA reads as TGTGCCACCAGTGATTGGCCTCCCCAGCGCTACGAGCAGTACTTC. Its translation: CATSDWPPQRYEQYF.

The table lists this clone with many counts. V gene TRBV10-3 combines with J gene TRBJ2-7; 7 nucleotides match TRBD2. Germline loops: CDR1 ENHRY, CDR2 SYGVKD. The CDR3 is 15 residues long. V shed 3 bases and J 3 bases; nucleotides not matched to a gene: 8. The CDR3 region is CAISDLAGVFYEQYF. In nucleotides, the CDR3 is TGTGCCATCAGTGATCTGGCGGGAGTATTCTACGAGCAGTACTTC.

This clone was observed at least ten times. The genes are TRBV19 and TRBJ2-5; 12 bases are shared with TRBD2. The CDR3 is made up of 16 amino acids. Germline assignment: CDR1 LNHDA and CDR2 SQIVND (reference sequence). V gave up 4 bases and J gave up 5 bases; unmatched junction bases: 8. CDR3: CASSRTSGGSYETQYF. CDR3 nucleotides: TGTGCCAGTAGTAGAACTAGCGGGGGGTCCTACGAGACCCAGTACTTC. Looking up the rest from reference TRBV19 and TRBJ2-5 gives the full variable domain: DGGITQSPKYLFRKEGQNVTLSCEQNLNHDAMYWYRQDPGQGLRLIYYSQIVNDFQKGDIAEGYSVSREKKESFPLTVTSAQKNPTAFYLCASSRTSGGSYETQYFGPGTRLLVL.

This clone counts as medium-sized. This sequence joins TRBV27 and TRBJ2-7; TRBD2 aligns across 9 bases. The junction had 5 bases not matched to a gene; V was cut back by 5 bases and J by 0 bases. The germline V gene encodes CDR1 MNHEY and CDR2 SMNVEV (reference sequence). The CDR3 consists of 15 residues. The CDR3 coding sequence is TGTGCCAGCAGTATAGGACTAGCGAGCTCCTACGAGCAGTACTTC. This codes for CASSIGLASSYEQYF.